Shown below are 10 T cell receptor beta chains from a single sample sequenced in a study of OX40 agonist ivuxolimab in advanced cancers. Sequenced by immunoSEQ multiplex PCR; TCRdb stores in-frame clones only, minus some. This table holds more than 80,000 clones, approximately 90% found once. Sequencing used CD4+ or CD8+ T cells sorted from blood, obtained in a trial of the OX40 agonist ivuxolimab. These TCRs come from an adult with an advanced solid tumor such as melanoma, head and neck, liver or kidney cancer.

The chain has TRBV5-1 and TRBJ2-3, with 11 bases that match TRBD2. The J segment lost 4 bases and the V segment lost 4 bases, leaving 8 bases of the junction unmatched. Germline V gene data show CDR1 as SGHRS and CDR2 as YFSETQ. The CDR3 loop spans 16 amino acids. CDR3 in amino acids: CASSASLAGGSDTQYF. As DNA, the CDR3 is TGCGCCAGCAGCGCGTCCCTAGCGGGGGGCTCAGATACGCAGTATTTT.

The chain is built from TRBV7-2 and TRBJ1-1; D might be TRBD1 (6 bases). Per the germline V gene, CDR1 is SGHTA and CDR2 is FQGNSA. This CDR3 has 14 amino acids. V was trimmed by 4 bases and J by 3 bases, leaving 12 bases between them. The DNA of the CDR3 is TGTGCCAGCAGCTGGCGGGGGCAGGACACTGAAGCTTTCTTT. Translated, it gives CASSWRGQDTEAFF.

The rearrangement joins TRBV7-9 to TRBJ2-2, with 8 positions matching TRBD1. V shed 7 bases and J 1 base; nucleotides not matched to a gene: 5. The CDR3 runs to 15 residues. Germline assignment: CDR1 SEHNR and CDR2 FQNEAQ (reference sequence). The CDR3 DNA follows: TGTGCCAGCATCCGACAGGGGTTGAACACCGGGGAGCTGTTTTTT. Encoded protein: CASIRQGLNTGELFF.

The rearrangement joins TRBV30 to TRBJ2-2; D gene unclear. This CDR3 is 13 amino acids long. The germline gives CDR1 GTSNPN, CDR2 SVGIG (reference sequence). The germline V and J ends were trimmed by 0 bases and 6 bases, with 8 bases remaining between them. For the CDR3, the DNA is TGTGCCTGGAGTGTACGTGAGGCCGGGGAGCTGTTTTTT. It codes for CAWSVREAGELFF.

J is TRBJ2-5 and V is TRBV7-9, with 9 bases that match TRBD1. J lost 8 bases, V lost 1 base, and 2 bases had no gene match. The CDR3 runs to 13 residues. Per germline, CDR1 SEHNR and CDR2 FQNEAQ (reference sequence). The CDR3 DNA is TGTGCCAGCAGCTTAGAACAGGGGGCTACCCAGTACTTC. Encoded protein: CASSLEQGATQYF. Full variable domain (outside the CDR3, taken from reference TRBV7-9 and TRBJ2-5): DTGVSQNPRHKITKRGQNVTFRCDPISEHNRLYWYRQTLGQGPEFLTYFQNEAQLEKSRLLSDRFSAERPKGSFSTLEIQRTEQGDSAMYLCASSLEQGATQYFGPGTRLLVL.

This chain joins TRBV5-4 and TRBJ2-3; 11 nucleotides line up with TRBD2. V dropped 1 base and J dropped 6; count of bases not matched to a gene: 7. CDR1 and CDR2 (germline): SGHNT, YYREEE (reference sequence). CDR3 length: 16 residues. The CDR3 DNA reads TGTGCCAGCAGCTTGAGACTAGCGGGGATGTTTGATACGCAGTATTTT. It yields the protein CASSLRLAGMFDTQYF.

The CDR3 loop is CASSLGTGGYNEQFF. CDR3 bases: TGTGCCAGCAGCCTTGGGACAGGGGGGTACAATGAGCAGTTCTTC. V usage is TRBV11-2 and J usage is TRBJ2-1; 11 bases agree with TRBD1. The V gene end was trimmed by 5 bases and the J gene end by 4 bases; junction bases not matched to a gene: 4. Per the germline V gene, CDR1 is SGHAT and CDR2 is FQNNGV. The CDR3 consists of 15 residues.

A few counts support this clone. The chain joins TRBV6-5 to TRBJ1-4; possibly TRBD1 for D (6 bases). Germline loops: CDR1 MNHEY, CDR2 SVGAGI. Trimming left V 0 bases short and J 7 bases short, with 12 bases between. The length of the CDR3 is 15 residues. As DNA, the CDR3 is TGTGCCAGCAGTTACTCACGGACAGAGCGTGAAAAACTGTTTTTT. Amino acid sequence: CASSYSRTEREKLFF.

There are a few counts of this clone. V gene TRBV5-6 combines with J gene TRBJ2-6; 9 positions match TRBD1. Germline lookup yields CDR1 SGHDT and CDR2 YYEEEE. The ends lost 2 bases at V and 0 bases at J; junction bases unmatched: 6. The CDR3 is 18 amino acids. The CDR3 sequence: CASSFRDRVDSGANVLTF. DNA for the CDR3: TGTGCCAGCAGCTTCCGGGACAGGGTTGACTCTGGGGCCAACGTCCTGACTTTC.

This chain links TRBV10-3 with TRBJ2-3; the match to TRBD2 covers 7 bases. The CDR3 totals 14 residues. CDR1 and CDR2 (germline): ENHRY, SYGVKD. Trimming took 0 bases from V and 4 from J; bases not matched to a gene: 1. CDR3: CAISESGGADTQYF. The CDR3 DNA sequence: TGTGCCATCAGTGAGTCGGGGGGGGCAGATACGCAGTATTTT.